This T cell receptor beta chain appears in the sequencing data of a study of T cells in localized non-small cell lung cancer. Regarding the study as a whole: A single tumor region was sequenced, leaving heterogeneity possible. Adjacent lung was found to contain a median approximately 60 of the top 100 tumor clones.

This clone was picked up a small number of times. Its antigen is still unknown. Generated by immunoSEQ multiplex PCR, the TCRdb table keeps only in-frame clones and is missing some. The table records just under 1,500 clones, about 24% of them present only once. CDR1 is MNHGY and CDR2 is SAAAGT in the germline V gene. This CDR3 comprises 14 residues. The V gene end was trimmed by 2 bases and the J gene end by 5 bases; junction bases not matched to a gene: 4. The chain has TRBV6-8 and TRBJ2-7, with 9 bases aligning to TRBD2. The TCR comes from an older male donor with stage II squamous cell lung carcinoma. Source: normal lung tissue next to the tumor, taken before any cancer treatment. DNA for the CDR3: TGTGCCAGCAGTTACGGCGGGAGGGCCCACGAGCAGTACTTC. Amino acid sequence: CASSYGGRAHEQYF.